This T cell receptor (beta chain) is drawn from a study of regulatory T cells in long-lasting Graves disease. Time point denoted: newly diagnosed GD, antithyroid drugs for less than 3 months. Construction of the TCR library relied on RNA isolated from PBMCs. A note on this clonotype: The junction shows a germline mismatch at one end, possibly a read error.

The CDR3 has 16 residues. Per the germline V gene, CDR1 is MNHEY and CDR2 is SVGEGT. Library construction for TCR beta used iRepertoire HTBI primers and Arm-PCR of CDR3 regions. TCRdb used MiXCR to reprocess the multiplex PCR reads, holding one entry per CDR3 protein. This sample yields 350,000 to 500,000 distinct CDR3 sequences, of which roughly 15% are seen a single time; 20% to 25% belongs to the top ten. The sample was also reused in another study, on T cells in Graves' hyperthyroidism and ophthalmopathy.

The source of this sequence is a woman in her late teens or twenties with Graves disease. The source was peripheral blood mononuclear cells (PBMCs), collected at new diagnosis, from a patient treated with antithyroid drugs. The chain carries TRBV6-2 or TRBV6-3 and TRBJ2-3; 12 bases agree with TRBD2. CDR3 residues: CASTLGLAGSTDTQYF. In DNA, the CDR3 is TGTGCCAGCACCCTCGGACTAGCGGGAAGCACAGATACGCAGTATTTC.